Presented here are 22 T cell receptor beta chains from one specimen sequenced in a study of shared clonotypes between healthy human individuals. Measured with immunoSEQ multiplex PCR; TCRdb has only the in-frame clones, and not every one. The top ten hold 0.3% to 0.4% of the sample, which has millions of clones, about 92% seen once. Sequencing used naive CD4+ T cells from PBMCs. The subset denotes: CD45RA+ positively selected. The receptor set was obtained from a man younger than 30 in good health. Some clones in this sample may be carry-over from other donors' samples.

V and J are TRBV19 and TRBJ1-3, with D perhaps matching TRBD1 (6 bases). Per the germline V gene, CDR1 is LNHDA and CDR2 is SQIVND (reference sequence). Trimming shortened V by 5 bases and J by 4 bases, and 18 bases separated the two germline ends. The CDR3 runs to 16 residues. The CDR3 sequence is CASSSTKDSWGNTIYF. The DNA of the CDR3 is TGTGCCAGTAGTTCTACGAAGGACAGCTGGGGAAACACCATATATTTT.

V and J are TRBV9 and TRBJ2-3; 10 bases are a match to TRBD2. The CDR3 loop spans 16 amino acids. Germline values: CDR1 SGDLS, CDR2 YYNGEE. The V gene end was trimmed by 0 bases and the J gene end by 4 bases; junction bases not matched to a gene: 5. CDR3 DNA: TGTGCCAGCAGCGTAGCCAGCGGGAGGGTGGCAGATACGCAGTATTTT. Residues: CASSVASGRVADTQYF.

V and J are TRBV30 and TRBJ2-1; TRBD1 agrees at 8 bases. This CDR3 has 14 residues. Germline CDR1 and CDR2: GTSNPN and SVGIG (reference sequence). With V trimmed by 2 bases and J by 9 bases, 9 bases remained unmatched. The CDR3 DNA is TGTGCCTGGAGTATCTCAGGGGGCCAAGGTGAGCAGTTCTTC. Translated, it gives CAWSISGGQGEQFF.

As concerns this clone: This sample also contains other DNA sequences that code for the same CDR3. The CDR3 sequence: CASSLVGTEAFF. As DNA, the CDR3 is TGTGCCAGCAGCTTAGTAGGCACTGAAGCTTTCTTT. The rearrangement uses TRBV11-2 and TRBJ1-1, with D unresolved. The germline gives CDR1 SGHAT, CDR2 FQNNGV. The CDR3 is 12 residues long. V dropped 1 base and J dropped 4 bases, with 4 bases sitting between them.

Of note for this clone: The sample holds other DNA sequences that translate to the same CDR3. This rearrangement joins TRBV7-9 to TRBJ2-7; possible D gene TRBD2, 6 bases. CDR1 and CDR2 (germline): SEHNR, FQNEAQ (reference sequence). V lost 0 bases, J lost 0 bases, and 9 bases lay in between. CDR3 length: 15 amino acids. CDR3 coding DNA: TGTGCCAGCAGCTTAGCGGGGGGAAACTCCTACGAGCAGTACTTC. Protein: CASSLAGGNSYEQYF.

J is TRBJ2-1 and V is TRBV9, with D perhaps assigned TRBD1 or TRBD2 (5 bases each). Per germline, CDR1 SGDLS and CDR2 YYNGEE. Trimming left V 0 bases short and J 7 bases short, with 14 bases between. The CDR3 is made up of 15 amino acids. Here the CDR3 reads CASSVESGTVNEQFF. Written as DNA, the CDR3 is TGTGCCAGCAGCGTAGAATCCGGGACCGTGAATGAGCAGTTCTTC.

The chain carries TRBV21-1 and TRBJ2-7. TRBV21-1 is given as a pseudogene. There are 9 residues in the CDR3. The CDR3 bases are TGTGCCAGCAGCAAGGAGCAGTACTTC. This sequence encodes CASSKEQYF.

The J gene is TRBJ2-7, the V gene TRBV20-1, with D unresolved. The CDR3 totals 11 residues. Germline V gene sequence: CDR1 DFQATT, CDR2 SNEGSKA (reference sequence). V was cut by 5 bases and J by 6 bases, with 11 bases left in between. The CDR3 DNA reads TGCAGTGCTTTCATCCCCGCCGAGCAGTACTTC. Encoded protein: CSAFIPAEQYF.

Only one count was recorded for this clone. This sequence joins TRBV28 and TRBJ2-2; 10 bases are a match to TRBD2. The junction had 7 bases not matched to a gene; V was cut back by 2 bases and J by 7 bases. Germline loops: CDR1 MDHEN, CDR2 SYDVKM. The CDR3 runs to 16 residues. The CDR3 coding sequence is TGTGCCAGCAGTTTACCCCTAGCGGGAGCGGACGGGGAGCTGTTTTTT. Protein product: CASSLPLAGADGELFF.

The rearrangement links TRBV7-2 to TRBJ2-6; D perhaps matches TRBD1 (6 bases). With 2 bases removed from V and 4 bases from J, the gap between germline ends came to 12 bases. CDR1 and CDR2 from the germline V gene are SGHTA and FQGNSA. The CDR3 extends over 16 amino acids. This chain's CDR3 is CASSLMWGPGANVLTF. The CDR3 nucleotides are TGTGCCAGCAGCTTAATGTGGGGGCCCGGGGCCAACGTCCTGACTTTC.

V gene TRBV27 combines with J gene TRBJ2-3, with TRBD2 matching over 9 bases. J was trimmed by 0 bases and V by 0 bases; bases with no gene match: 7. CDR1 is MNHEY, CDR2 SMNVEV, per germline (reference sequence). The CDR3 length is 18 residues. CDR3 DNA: TGTGCCAGCAGTTTATCGTCCCCGCTAGCGGGGAGCACAGATACGCAGTATTTT. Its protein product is CASSLSSPLAGSTDTQYF.

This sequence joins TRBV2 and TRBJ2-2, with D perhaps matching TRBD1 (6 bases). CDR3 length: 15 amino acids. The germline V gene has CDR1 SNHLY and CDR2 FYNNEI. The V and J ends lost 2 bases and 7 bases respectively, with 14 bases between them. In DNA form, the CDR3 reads TGTGCCAGCAGTGAACGAGCAGGGGTAATCGGGGAGCTGTTTTTT. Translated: CASSERAGVIGELFF.

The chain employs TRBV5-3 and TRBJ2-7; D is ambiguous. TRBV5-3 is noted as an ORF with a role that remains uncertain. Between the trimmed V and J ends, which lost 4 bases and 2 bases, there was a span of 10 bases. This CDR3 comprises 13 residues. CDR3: CARSRLETYEQYF. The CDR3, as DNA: TGTGCCAGAAGCAGGCTCGAGACCTACGAGCAGTACTTC.

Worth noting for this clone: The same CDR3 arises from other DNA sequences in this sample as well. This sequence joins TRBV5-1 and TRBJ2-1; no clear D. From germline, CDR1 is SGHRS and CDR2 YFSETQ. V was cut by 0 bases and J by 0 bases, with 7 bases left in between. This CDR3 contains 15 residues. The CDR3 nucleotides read TGCGCCAGCAGCTTGGCGGCTAACTCCTACAATGAGCAGTTCTTC. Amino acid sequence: CASSLAANSYNEQFF.

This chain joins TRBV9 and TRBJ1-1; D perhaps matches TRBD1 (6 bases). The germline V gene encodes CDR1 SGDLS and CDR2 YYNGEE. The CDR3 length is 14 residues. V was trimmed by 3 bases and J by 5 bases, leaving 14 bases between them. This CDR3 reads CASSGRQGGTEAFF. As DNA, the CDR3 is TGTGCCAGCAGCGGGAGGCAAGGGGGAACTGAAGCTTTCTTT.

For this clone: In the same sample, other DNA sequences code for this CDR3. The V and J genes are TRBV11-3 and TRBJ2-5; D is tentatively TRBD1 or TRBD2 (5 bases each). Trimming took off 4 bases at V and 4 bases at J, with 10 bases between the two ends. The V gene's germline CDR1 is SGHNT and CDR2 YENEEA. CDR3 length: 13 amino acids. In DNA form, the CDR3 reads TGTGCCAGCAGCTCCGGTGGGGGAGAGACCCAGTACTTC. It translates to CASSSGGGETQYF.

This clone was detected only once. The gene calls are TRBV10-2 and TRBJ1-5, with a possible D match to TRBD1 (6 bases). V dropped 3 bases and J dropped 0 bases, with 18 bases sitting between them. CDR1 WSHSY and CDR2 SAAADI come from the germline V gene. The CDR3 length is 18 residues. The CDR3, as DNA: TGCGCCAGCAGTGAAGAGGGGGGGTGGGAGTATAGCAATCAGCCCCAGCATTTT. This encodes CASSEEGGWEYSNQPQHF.

The CDR3: CASCGTGNRQQYF. CDR3 in DNA: TGTGCCAGCTGTGGGACAGGGAATAGGCAGCAGTACTTC. The gene calls are TRBV28 and TRBJ2-7, with 9 positions matching TRBD1. The CDR3 is 13 residues long. J was trimmed by 8 bases and V by 8 bases; bases with no gene match: 10. The germline V gene encodes CDR1 MDHEN and CDR2 SYDVKM.

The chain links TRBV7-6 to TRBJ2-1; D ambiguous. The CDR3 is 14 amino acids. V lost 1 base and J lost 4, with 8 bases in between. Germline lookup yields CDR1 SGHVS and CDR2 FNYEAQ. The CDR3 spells CASSLVYGYNEQFF. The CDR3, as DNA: TGTGCCAGCAGCTTAGTCTACGGGTACAATGAGCAGTTCTTC.

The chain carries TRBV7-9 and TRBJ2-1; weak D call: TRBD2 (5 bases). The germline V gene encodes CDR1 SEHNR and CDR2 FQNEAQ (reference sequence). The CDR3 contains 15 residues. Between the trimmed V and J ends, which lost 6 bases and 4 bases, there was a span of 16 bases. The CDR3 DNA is TGTGCCAGCAGAGGCGGGCGACTACTGTACAATGAGCAGTTCTTC. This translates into CASRGGRLLYNEQFF.

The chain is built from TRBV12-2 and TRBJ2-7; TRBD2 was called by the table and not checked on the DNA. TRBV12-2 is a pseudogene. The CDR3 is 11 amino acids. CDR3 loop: CASRLIAGADF. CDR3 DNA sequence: TGTGCAAGTCGCTTAATTGCGGGAGCCGACTTC.

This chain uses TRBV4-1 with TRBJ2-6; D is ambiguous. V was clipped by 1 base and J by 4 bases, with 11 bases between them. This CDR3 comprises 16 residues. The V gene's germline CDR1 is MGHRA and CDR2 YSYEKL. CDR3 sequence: CASSQVPPGGANVLTF. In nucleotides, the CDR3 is TGCGCCAGCAGCCAAGTCCCCCCCGGCGGGGCCAACGTCCTGACTTTC.